Below are 23 T cell receptor beta chains sequenced from a single sample in a study of control samples from healthy donors and cancer patients. Assay: immunoSEQ multiplex PCR; the TCRdb copy retains only in-frame clones and omits some. The data show under 90,000 clones, 85% to 95% seen once. The sequencing sample was made of blood. All receptors derive from an older woman in good health.

The V and J genes are TRBV3-1 (or the pseudogene TRBV3-2) and TRBJ2-1; D remains ambiguous. Germline CDR1 LGHDT, CDR2 YNNKEL (reference sequence). Between the trimmed V and J ends, which lost 4 bases and 1 base, there was a span of 11 bases. The CDR3 runs to 15 residues. CDR3 in DNA: TGTGCCAGCAGCCCGAACCCGCCGTCCTACAATGAGCAGTTCTTC. Protein: CASSPNPPSYNEQFF.

This chain links TRBV3-1 (or the pseudogene TRBV3-2) with TRBJ2-7; a weak D match, TRBD1 (7 bases). The CDR3 contains 17 residues. Per germline, CDR1 LGHDT and CDR2 YNNKEL (reference sequence). Trimming shortened V by 0 bases and J by 3 bases, and 18 bases separated the two germline ends. The CDR3 spells CASSQDGYRQGGYEQYF. CDR3 DNA: TGTGCCAGCAGCCAAGACGGGTATCGGCAGGGGGGCTACGAGCAGTACTTC.

The gene calls are TRBV20-1 and TRBJ2-5; D may be TRBD1 (6 bases). Trimming pared 3 bases from V and 3 bases from J, leaving 17 bases between. CDR3 length: 15 amino acids. Germline lookup yields CDR1 DFQATT and CDR2 SNEGSKA (reference sequence). Here the CDR3 reads CSASRSGEGEETQYF. CDR3 bases: TGCAGTGCTAGTAGGTCAGGGGAAGGGGAAGAGACCCAGTACTTC.

The V call is TRBV5-1, the J call TRBJ2-5; D gene ambiguous. Trimming took off 4 bases at V and 4 bases at J, with 14 bases between the two ends. Germline V lookup: CDR1 SGHRS, CDR2 YFSETQ. The CDR3 sequence is 14 residues long. CDR3 DNA: TGCGCCAGCAGCAACCTCTATAATGGAGAGACCCAGTACTTC. Its protein is CASSNLYNGETQYF.

The V gene is TRBV6-5, the J gene TRBJ2-7, with D possibly matching TRBD1 (6 bases). Germline V gene sequence: CDR1 MNHEY, CDR2 SVGAGI. V gave up 0 bases and J gave up 3 bases, with 12 bases separating them. The CDR3 length is 15 residues. The CDR3 DNA sequence: TGTGCCAGCAGTTACTCTACAGGGCTGATCTACGAGCAGTACTTC. Protein product: CASSYSTGLIYEQYF.

The chain is built from TRBV6-5 and TRBJ1-6; perhaps TRBD1 as D (6 bases). Looked up from germline, CDR1 is MNHEY and CDR2 is SVGAGI. CDR3 length: 14 residues. The V end was cut by 10 bases, the J end by 2 bases, with 12 bases between. The chain's CDR3 is CATTGRTYNSPLHF. The CDR3 region has the DNA TGTGCCACCACAGGGAGAACCTATAATTCACCCCTCCACTTT.

The V gene is TRBV3-1 (or the pseudogene TRBV3-2), the J gene TRBJ1-1; D gene ambiguous. CDR3 length equals 16 residues. Between the trimmed V and J ends, which lost 0 bases and 4 bases, there was a span of 15 bases. Germline V gene sequence: CDR1 LGHDT, CDR2 YNNKEL (reference sequence). As DNA, the CDR3 is TGTGCCAGCAGCCAAGATTTAGGAGGGCCCGGCACTGAAGCTTTCTTT. Protein sequence: CASSQDLGGPGTEAFF.

The V and J genes are TRBV7-2 and TRBJ2-2, with no clear D. The CDR3 extends over 14 amino acids. V was shortened by 7 bases and J by 1 base, with 10 bases between the two germline ends. Germline CDR1 is SGHTA and CDR2 is FQGNSA. The chain's CDR3 is CASKTDGNTGELFF. In DNA form, the CDR3 reads TGTGCCAGCAAAACGGACGGGAACACCGGGGAGCTGTTTTTT.

The rearrangement links TRBV4-1 to TRBJ1-4; D not resolved. V was shortened by 1 base and J by 6 bases, with 9 bases between the two germline ends. Per the germline V gene, CDR1 is MGHRA and CDR2 is YSYEKL. CDR3 length: 14 residues. The CDR3 DNA reads TGCGCCAGCAGCCAAGTCAGGATTGATGAAAAACTGTTTTTT. Translated: CASSQVRIDEKLFF.

This clone has more than one count but fewer than ten. CDR3 loop: CASSLTGAGEQYF. The CDR3 nucleotides read TGCGCCAGCAGCTTGACAGGGGCTGGGGAGCAGTACTTC. The chain has TRBV5-1 and TRBJ2-7, with 7 positions matching TRBD1. CDR3 length equals 13 residues. Germline CDR1 reads SGHRS; CDR2 reads YFSETQ. V lost 1 base to trimming and J lost 7 bases; unmatched junction nucleotides: 5.

The V call is TRBV5-1, the J call TRBJ1-5, with 12 bases identical to TRBD1. Germline CDR1 is SGHRS and CDR2 is YFSETQ. V was pared by 1 base and J by 3 bases, with 5 bases of the junction left unmatched. The CDR3 covers 17 residues. DNA for the CDR3: TGCGCCAGCAGCTTGTTACCGGGACAGGGGGCCAATCAGCCCCAGCATTTT. Protein: CASSLLPGQGANQPQHF.

Comments on this clone: At one boundary the junction diverges from the germline segment, which might be a read error. The chain has TRBV30 and TRBJ1-4, with no clear D. The CDR3 is 11 amino acids. Germline loops: CDR1 GTSNPN, CDR2 SVGIG (reference sequence). The CDR3 loop reads CAWSLDEKLFF. As DNA, the CDR3 is TGTGCCTGGAGTTTGGATGAGAAACTGTTTTTT.

The chain joins TRBV3-1 (or the pseudogene TRBV3-2) to TRBJ2-1; TRBD2 agrees at 14 bases. V dropped 0 bases and J dropped 9; count of bases not matched to a gene: 10. CDR3 length: 18 residues. Germline CDR1 is LGHDT and CDR2 is YNNKEL (reference sequence). The CDR3 is CASSQDKGGLAGEGEQFF. DNA of the CDR3: TGTGCCAGCAGCCAAGATAAGGGGGGACTAGCGGGAGAAGGTGAGCAGTTCTTC.

The chain employs TRBV28 and TRBJ2-5, with TRBD2 matching 10 bases. Losses at the gene ends were 1 base for V and 4 bases for J; bases not matched to a gene: 15. The CDR3 is 19 amino acids. Germline assignment: CDR1 MDHEN and CDR2 SYDVKM. The DNA for the CDR3 is TGTGCCAGCAGTTTATTCGGAGCGGGAGGGCCCGCCGCTCTAGAGACCCAGTACTTC. Residues: CASSLFGAGGPAALETQYF.

The gene calls are TRBV6-5 and TRBJ2-7, with 12 bases identical to TRBD1. The CDR3 loop spans 15 amino acids. V lost 4 bases to trimming and J lost 5 bases; unmatched junction nucleotides: 6. Germline values: CDR1 MNHEY, CDR2 SVGAGI. DNA for the CDR3: TGTGCCAGCAGTTCGGCCGGGACAGGGGGCGACGAGCAGTACTTC. Its protein product is CASSSAGTGGDEQYF.

The chain carries TRBV12-3 or TRBV12-4 and TRBJ1-1, with D possibly TRBD1 on 5 matching bases. The V end was cut by 3 bases, the J end by 7 bases, with 9 bases between. This CDR3 contains 12 residues. The CDR3 coding sequence is TGTGCCAGCAGTTTCTCGACAGTTGAAGCTTTCTTT. This encodes CASSFSTVEAFF.

V is TRBV6-1 and J is TRBJ2-2; 11 bases fit TRBD2. The CDR3 sequence is 16 residues long. Germline loops: CDR1 MNHNS, CDR2 SASEGT. The V gene end was trimmed by 3 bases and the J gene end by 1 base; junction bases not matched to a gene: 1. In DNA form, the CDR3 reads TGTGCCAGCAGTGACCTAGCGGGAGGGAACACCGGGGAGCTGTTTTTT. This gives the protein CASSDLAGGNTGELFF.

This clone was detected only a few times. V and J are TRBV6-4 and TRBJ2-2, with 9 bases lining up with TRBD1. The CDR3 consists of 15 residues. From germline, CDR1 is MRHNA and CDR2 SNTAGT. V lost 2 bases to trimming and J lost 5 bases; unmatched junction nucleotides: 3. CDR3 bases: TGTGCCAGCAGTGACCAGACAGGGGGGACCGGGGAGCTGTTTTTT. This codes for CASSDQTGGTGELFF.

This clone appeared a single time. The chain couples TRBV6-5 to TRBJ1-1; the match to TRBD1 covers 7 bases. The CDR3 covers 11 residues. Trimming at V came to 6 bases and at J to 12 bases, leaving 7 bases not matched to a gene. CDR1 and CDR2 (germline): MNHEY, SVGAGI. As DNA, the CDR3 is TGTGCCAGCAGCGGAGGGGGCAGGACTTTCTTT. Translation gives CASSGGGRTFF.

The chain employs TRBV7-9 and TRBJ1-1, with D maybe TRBD1 (5 bases). The CDR3 consists of 13 residues. V dropped 5 bases and J dropped 7 bases, with 14 bases sitting between them. Germline CDR1 SEHNR, CDR2 FQNEAQ (reference sequence). The CDR3: CASSRRSDSEAFF. The CDR3 region has the DNA TGTGCCAGCAGCCGAAGATCAGACAGTGAAGCTTTCTTT.

J is TRBJ2-6 and V is TRBV7-9, with D possibly TRBD1 on 5 matching bases. With 5 bases removed from V and 1 base from J, the gap between germline ends came to 9 bases. The CDR3 sequence is 15 residues long. CDR1 is SEHNR and CDR2 is FQNEAQ in the germline V gene (reference sequence). CDR3: CASSLRVSGANVLTF. The CDR3 bases are TGTGCCAGCAGCCTCAGGGTTTCTGGGGCCAACGTCCTGACTTTC.

The genes are TRBV9 and TRBJ2-7; D unresolved. Germline V gene sequence: CDR1 SGDLS, CDR2 YYNGEE. The CDR3 runs 14 residues. Trimming took 4 bases from V and 5 from J, leaving 16 bases between them. For the CDR3, the DNA is TGTGCCAGCAGCCCCCCGCACTATGTTAACGAGCAGTACTTC. It codes for CASSPPHYVNEQYF.

In its sample, this clone was seen once. This chain uses TRBV5-3 with TRBJ1-4, with a possible D match to TRBD1 (5 bases). TRBV5-3 is sorted into the ORF group, with uncertain function. The V end lost 10 bases, the J end lost 8 bases, and 18 bases lay between the germline ends. CDR3 length: 13 amino acids. The CDR3 DNA follows: TGTGCCGCCCGAGGTCCTGGGGGGGAAAAACTGTTTTTT. This codes for CAARGPGGEKLFF.